The source of this T cell receptor (beta chain) is a study of blood T cell repertoires in COVID-19. Overall study context: COVID-19 samples, acute and convalescent, were from the United States, Italy and Spain. T cells, B-cell-depleted T cells, or PBMCs provided the cDNA or gDNA that served as material.

CDR1 SGHTA and CDR2 FQGTGA come from the germline V gene. V lost 5 bases, J lost 0 bases, and 8 bases lay in between. The CDR3 has 13 residues. In the source study's methods: Cell counts per sample came from amplifying reference gene primers. The data were produced by immunoSEQ multiplex PCR, yet TCRdb's version contains in-frame clones alone and is incomplete. That table is the source of V, J and clone size, and D and trimming were worked out from the DNA. The sample lists some 45,000 clones, nearly 85% seen once, with roughly 8% in the top ten. The gene calls are TRBV7-3 and TRBJ2-7; D perhaps matches TRBD1 (6 bases). This TCR came from a man at least 80 years old in a cohort sampled during active COVID-19. Sequenced sample: peripheral blood. The CDR3 coding sequence is TGTGCCAGCAGCCCGACAGGCTCCTACGAGCAGTACTTC. It specifies CASSPTGSYEQYF.